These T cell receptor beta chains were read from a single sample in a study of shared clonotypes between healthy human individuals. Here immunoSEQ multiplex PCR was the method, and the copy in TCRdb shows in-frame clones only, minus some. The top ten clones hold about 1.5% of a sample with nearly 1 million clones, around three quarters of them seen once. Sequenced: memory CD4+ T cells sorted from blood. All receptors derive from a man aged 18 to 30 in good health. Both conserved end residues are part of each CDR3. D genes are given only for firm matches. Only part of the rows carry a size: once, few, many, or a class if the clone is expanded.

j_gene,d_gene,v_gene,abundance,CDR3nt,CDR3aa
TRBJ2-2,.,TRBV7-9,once,TGTGCCAGCAGCTTAGGCCCCGTAGCCTGGGAGCTGTTTTTT,CASSLGPVAWELFF
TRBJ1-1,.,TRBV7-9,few,TGTGCCAGCAGCCCTGCGGGAAACACTGAAGCTTTCTTT,CASSPAGNTEAFF
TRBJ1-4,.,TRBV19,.,TGTGCCAGTAGTGCTCCCGCGGGTGGCACTAATGAAAAACTGTTTTTT,CASSAPAGGTNEKLFF
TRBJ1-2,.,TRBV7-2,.,TGTGCCAGCAGCTTAGGCGGTGGGCCGGGCTATGGCTACACCTTC,CASSLGGGPGYGYTF
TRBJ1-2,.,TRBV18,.,TGTGCCAGCTCACCGGGGATCGCCCAAGGGGGCTACACCTTC,CASSPGIAQGGYTF
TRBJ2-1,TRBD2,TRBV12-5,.,TGTGCTAGTTTAGGGCTAGCGGGGTTAGAGCAGTTCTTC,CASLGLAGLEQFF
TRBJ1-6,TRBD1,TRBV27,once,TGTGCCAGCAGTTTGGTGGGACAGGGGGACAGATCACCCCTCCACTTT,CASSLVGQGDRSPLHF
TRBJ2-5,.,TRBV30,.,TGTGCCTGGAGTGTGGGCAGGGTCACGCAAGAGACCCAGTACTTC,CAWSVGRVTQETQYF
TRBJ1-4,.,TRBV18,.,TGTGCCAGCTCACCACCGGGTGGGGTTGAAAAACTGTTTTTT,CASSPPGGVEKLFF
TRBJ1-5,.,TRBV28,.,TGTGCCAGCAGTGCGACAGTAAATAGCAATCAGCCCCAGCATTTT,CASSATVNSNQPQHF
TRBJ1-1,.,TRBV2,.,TGTGCCAGCATCAAATGGGACGGGGAGGGTAATGAAGCTTTCTTT,CASIKWDGEGNEAFF
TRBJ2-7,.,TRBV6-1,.,TGTGCCAGCAGTCCTCCGGGGAACCCCTACGAGCAGTACTTC,CASSPPGNPYEQYF
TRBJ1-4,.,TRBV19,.,TGTGCCAGTAGTATTTCGGGGGTCGGGGTTGGGGAAAAACTGTTTTTT,CASSISGVGVGEKLFF
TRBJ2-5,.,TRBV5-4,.,TGTGCCAGCAGCTTTAACCGGGACCCCCGGGAGACCCAGTACTTC,CASSFNRDPRETQYF
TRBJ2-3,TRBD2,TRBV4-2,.,TGTGCCAGCAGCCAAGATTCCAGCGGGGGGGCCAGAGATACGCAGTATTTT,CASSQDSSGGARDTQYF
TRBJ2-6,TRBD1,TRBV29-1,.,TGCAGCGTTGAACAGGGGGAGCCTTCGGGGGCCAACGTCCTGACTTTC,CSVEQGEPSGANVLTF
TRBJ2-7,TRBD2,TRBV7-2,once,TGTGCCAGCAGCCCGGGGCTCGCGCGGGGGATCTACGAGCAGTACTTC,CASSPGLARGIYEQYF